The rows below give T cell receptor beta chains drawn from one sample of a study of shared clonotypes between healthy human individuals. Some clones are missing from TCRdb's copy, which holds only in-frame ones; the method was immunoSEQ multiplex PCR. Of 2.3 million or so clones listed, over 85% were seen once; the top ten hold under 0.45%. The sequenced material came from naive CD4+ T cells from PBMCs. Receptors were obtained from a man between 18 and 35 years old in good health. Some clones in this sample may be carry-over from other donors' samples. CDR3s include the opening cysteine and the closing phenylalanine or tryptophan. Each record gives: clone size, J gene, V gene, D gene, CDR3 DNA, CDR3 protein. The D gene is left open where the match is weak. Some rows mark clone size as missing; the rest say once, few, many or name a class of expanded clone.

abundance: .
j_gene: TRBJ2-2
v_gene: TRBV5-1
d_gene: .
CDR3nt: TGCGCCAGCAGCCCGGACGCGATGAACACCGGGGAGCTGTTTTTT
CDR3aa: CASSPDAMNTGELFF

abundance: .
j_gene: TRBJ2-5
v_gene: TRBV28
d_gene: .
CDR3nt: TGTGCCAGCAGTTACAGGGGAGGGGAGACCCAGTACTTC
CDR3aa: CASSYRGGETQYF

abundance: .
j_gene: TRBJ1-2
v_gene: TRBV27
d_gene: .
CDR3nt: TGTGCCAGCAGTCCTCTGGACAGTCCTTACGATGGCTACACCTTC
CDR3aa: CASSPLDSPYDGYTF

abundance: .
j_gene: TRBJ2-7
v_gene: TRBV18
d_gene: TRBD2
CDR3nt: TGTGCCAGCTCACCCTCCAGGGAGGGGTACGAGCAGTACTTC
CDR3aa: CASSPSREGYEQYF

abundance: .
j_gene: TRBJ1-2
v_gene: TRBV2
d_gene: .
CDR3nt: TGTGCCAGCTCCCTCGGGGTGAATGACTACACCTTC
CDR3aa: CASSLGVNDYTF

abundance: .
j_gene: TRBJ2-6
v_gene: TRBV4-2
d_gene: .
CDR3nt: TGTGCCAGCAGCCAAGCAAAGAGATCTGGGGCCAACGTCCTGACTTTC
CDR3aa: CASSQAKRSGANVLTF

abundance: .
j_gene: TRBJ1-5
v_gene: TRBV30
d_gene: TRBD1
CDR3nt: TGTGCCTGGAGTGCAGGGACAGGTAGCAATCAGCCCCAGCATTTT
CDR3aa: CAWSAGTGSNQPQHF

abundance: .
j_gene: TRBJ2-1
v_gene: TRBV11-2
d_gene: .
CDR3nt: TGTGCCAGCAGCTTAGCATCGAGCTCCTACAATGAGCAGTTCTTC
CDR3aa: CASSLASSSYNEQFF

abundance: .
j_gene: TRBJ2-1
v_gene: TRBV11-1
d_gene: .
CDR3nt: TGTGCCAGCAGCTTAGGTGGACTGTCCAATGAGCAGTTCTTC
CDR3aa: CASSLGGLSNEQFF

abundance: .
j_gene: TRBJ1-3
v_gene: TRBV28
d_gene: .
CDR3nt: TGTGCCAGCAGTTCCCAGAGCTCTGGAAACACCATATATTTT
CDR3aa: CASSSQSSGNTIYF

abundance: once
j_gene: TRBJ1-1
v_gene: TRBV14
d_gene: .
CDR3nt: TGTGCCAGCAGCCACAACTACAATGAAGCTTTCTTT
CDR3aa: CASSHNYNEAFF

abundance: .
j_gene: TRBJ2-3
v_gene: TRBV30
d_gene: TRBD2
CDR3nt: TGTGCCTGGAATAGCGGGAGTGATACGCAGTATTTT
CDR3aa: CAWNSGSDTQYF

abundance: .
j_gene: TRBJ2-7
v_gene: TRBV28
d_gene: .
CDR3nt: TGTGCCAGCAGTTTCATGATGATACAGTACTTC
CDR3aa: CASSFMMIQYF

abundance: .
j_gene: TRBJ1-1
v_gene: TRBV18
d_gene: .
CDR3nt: TGTGCCAGCTCACCACTAACCGGGACGGACGAAGCTTTCTTT
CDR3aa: CASSPLTGTDEAFF

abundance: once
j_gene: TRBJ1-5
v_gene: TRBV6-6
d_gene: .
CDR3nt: TGTGCCAGCAGTTCCCCGGATAATCAGCCCCAGCATTTT
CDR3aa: CASSSPDNQPQHF

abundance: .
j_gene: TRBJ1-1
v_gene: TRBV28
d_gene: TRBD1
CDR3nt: TGTGCCAGCATCTACAGGGGATTCGCTGAAGCTTTCTTT
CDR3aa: CASIYRGFAEAFF

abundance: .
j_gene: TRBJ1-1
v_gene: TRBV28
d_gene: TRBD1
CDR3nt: TGTGCCAGCAGTTTAGGGGCAGGGGGGAACACTGAAGCTTTCTTT
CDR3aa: CASSLGAGGNTEAFF

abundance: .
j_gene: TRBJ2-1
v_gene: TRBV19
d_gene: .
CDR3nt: TGTGCCAGTAGTATTCAGGGGCGCATGTCCCGGAATGAGCAGTTCTTC
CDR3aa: CASSIQGRMSRNEQFF

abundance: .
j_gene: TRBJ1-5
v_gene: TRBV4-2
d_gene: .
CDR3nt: TGTGCCAGCAGCCTCCAGTCCAGGGCAAATCAGCCCCAGCATTTT
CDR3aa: CASSLQSRANQPQHF

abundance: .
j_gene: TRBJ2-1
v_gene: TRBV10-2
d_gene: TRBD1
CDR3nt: TGCGCCAGCTACGGACAGGACGGCGGCAATGAGCAGTTCTTC
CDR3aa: CASYGQDGGNEQFF

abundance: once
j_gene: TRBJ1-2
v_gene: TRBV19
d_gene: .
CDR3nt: TGTGCCAGTAGATGGGACGGACGCTATGGCTACACCTTC
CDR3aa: CASRWDGRYGYTF

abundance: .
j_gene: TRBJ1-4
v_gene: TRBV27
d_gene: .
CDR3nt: TGTGCCAGCACCACCCTTGTCTCAAGACCCGATGAAAAACTGTTTTTT
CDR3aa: CASTTLVSRPDEKLFF

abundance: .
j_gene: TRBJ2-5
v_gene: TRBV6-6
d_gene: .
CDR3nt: TGTGCCAGCAGTAATCCGGGGAGTGAGACCCAGTACTTC
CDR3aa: CASSNPGSETQYF

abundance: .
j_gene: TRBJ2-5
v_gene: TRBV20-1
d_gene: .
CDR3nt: TGCAGTGCTAGAGTGGAGACCCAGTACTTC
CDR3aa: CSARVETQYF

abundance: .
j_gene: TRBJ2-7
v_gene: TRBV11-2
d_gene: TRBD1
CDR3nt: TGTGCCAGCAGCTGGGACAGGGGGACCTACGAGCAGTACTTC
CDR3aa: CASSWDRGTYEQYF

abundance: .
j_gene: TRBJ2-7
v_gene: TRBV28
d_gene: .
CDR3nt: TGTGCCAGCAACGTTGGGACAAATAGATACGAGCAGTACTTC
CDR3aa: CASNVGTNRYEQYF

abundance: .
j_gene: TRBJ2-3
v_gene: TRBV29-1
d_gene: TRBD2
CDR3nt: TGCAGCGTTGGCGGGAGGGCAGCGGATACGCAGTATTTT
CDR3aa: CSVGGRAADTQYF

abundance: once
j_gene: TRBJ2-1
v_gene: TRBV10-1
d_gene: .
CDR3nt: TGCGCCAGCAGTGAAGGGGAGGTGAAGAATGAGCAGTTCTTC
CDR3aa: CASSEGEVKNEQFF

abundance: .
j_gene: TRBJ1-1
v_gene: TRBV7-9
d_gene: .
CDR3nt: TGTGCCAGCAGCTTAGGGACCCAACTTACTGAAGCTTTCTTT
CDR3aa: CASSLGTQLTEAFF

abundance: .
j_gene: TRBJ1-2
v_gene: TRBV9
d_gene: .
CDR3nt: TGTGCCAGCAGCCCGCGGCCGGCACGATATGGCTACACCTTC
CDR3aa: CASSPRPARYGYTF

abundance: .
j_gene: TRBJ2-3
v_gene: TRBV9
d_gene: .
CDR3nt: TGTGCCAGCAGCGTAGTGGGGGGGCAGGCCTCGGATACGCAGTATTTT
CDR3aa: CASSVVGGQASDTQYF